The 10 T cell receptor beta chains below come from one sample, sequenced in a study of Ad26.COV2.S vaccination and SARS-CoV-2 variants. Sequenced by immunoSEQ multiplex PCR; TCRdb stores in-frame clones only, minus some. The table shows about 250,000 clones, with around nine tenths occurring only once. The sample's treatment: over 15 received Ad26.COV2.S at low or high dose, single or two shots; about 5 received placebo; per-sample allocation not given. Vaccine and placebo recipients were sampled on day 63 after the first injection. Material: peripheral blood, obtained in a trial of Ad26.COV2.S vaccine versus placebo. These receptors were taken from a person aged 18-65 years who received the Ad26.COV2.S COVID-19 vaccine or a placebo.

The chain links TRBV2 to TRBJ2-3; either TRBD1 or TRBD2 may fit D (5 bases each). V was clipped by 8 bases and J by 0 bases, with 9 bases between them. Germline V gene sequence: CDR1 SNHLY, CDR2 FYNNEI. CDR3 length equals 13 residues. The CDR3 protein is CASLRDSTDTQYF. Written as DNA, the CDR3 is TGTGCCAGCCTTCGGGACAGCACAGATACGCAGTATTTT.

This clone has a single count. The chain carries TRBV12-2 and TRBJ1-5. TRBV12-2 is a listed pseudogene. This CDR3 is 15 amino acids long. CDR3 DNA sequence: TGTGCAAGTCGCTTAGACGCGGCAGAAAATCAGCCCCAGCATTTT. Encoded protein: CASRLDAAENQPQHF.

This clone was counted once. This chain joins TRBV6-1 and TRBJ2-4; perhaps TRBD2 as D (6 bases). The CDR3 totals 18 residues. The germline V gene has CDR1 MNHNS and CDR2 SASEGT. The V end was cut by 1 base, the J end by 1 base, with 17 bases between. The CDR3 is CASSEEYREIKAKNIQYF. The CDR3 bases are TGTGCCAGCAGTGAAGAATATCGGGAGATTAAGGCCAAAAACATTCAGTACTTC.

The chain is built from TRBV5-1 and TRBJ1-6; 9 bases are shared with TRBD1. The CDR3 runs to 17 residues. The V segment lost 4 bases and the J segment 0 bases; nucleotides outside the gene matches: 5. From germline, CDR1 is SGHRS and CDR2 YFSETQ. The CDR3 sequence is CASSPGQGSSYNSPLHF. CDR3 nucleotides: TGCGCCAGCAGCCCCGGACAGGGGAGCTCCTATAATTCACCCCTCCACTTT.

Points on this clone: Compared with germline, one end of the junction differs, possibly owing to a read error. The V and J genes are TRBV5-8 and TRBJ2-3, with unresolved D. CDR1 SGHTS and CDR2 YDEGEE come from the germline V gene. The CDR3 has 10 amino acids. CDR3 nucleotide sequence: TGTGCCACCAGCACAGATACGCAGTATTTT. Protein sequence: CATSTDTQYF. The entire variable domain, with the rest obtained from reference TRBV5-8 and TRBJ2-3, is as follows: EAGVTQSPTHLIKTRGQQATLRCSPISGHTSVYWYQQALGLGLQFLLWYDEGEERNRGNFPPRFSGRQFPNYSSELNVNALELEDSALYLCATSTDTQYFGPGTRLTVL.

This rearrangement joins TRBV24-1 to TRBJ2-5; 11 bases are shared with TRBD2. The ends lost 1 base at V and 5 bases at J; junction bases unmatched: 2. Germline loops: CDR1 KGHDR, CDR2 SFDVKD. There are 15 residues in the CDR3. The CDR3 here is CATSDLLAGEETQYF. The CDR3 DNA reads TGTGCCACCAGTGATTTACTAGCGGGAGAGGAGACCCAGTACTTC.

The chain links TRBV4-3 to TRBJ2-2; the D is unclear. V gave up 3 bases and J gave up 6 bases, with 14 bases separating them. The germline V gene encodes CDR1 LGHNA and CDR2 YSLEER. The CDR3 sequence is 15 residues long. The CDR3 DNA reads as TGCGCCAGCAGCCATGCCCGGGCGTTGGCCGGGGAGCTGTTTTTT. This encodes CASSHARALAGELFF.

The J gene is TRBJ2-3, the V gene TRBV9; unclear D gene. The V and J ends lost 0 bases and 5 bases respectively, with 4 bases between them. Germline V gene data show CDR1 as SGDLS and CDR2 as YYNGEE. The CDR3 is 12 residues long. The CDR3 nucleotides read TGTGCCAGCAGCGTAGGTCAAGATACGCAGTATTTT. Protein sequence: CASSVGQDTQYF.

Points on this clone: Other DNA sequences in the sample encode the same CDR3. The DNA for the CDR3 is TGTGCCAGCAGTGAGGGGTCAACTAATGAAAAACTGTTTTTT. Translating it yields CASSEGSTNEKLFF. This sequence joins TRBV6-1 and TRBJ1-4; D remains ambiguous. Germline V gene lookup returns CDR1 MNHNS and CDR2 SASEGT. Trimming removed 3 bases from V and 0 bases from J, with 5 bases in between. The CDR3 spans 14 residues.

The rearrangement uses TRBV4-3 and TRBJ1-2, with 7 bases aligning to TRBD1. Germline lookup yields CDR1 LGHNA and CDR2 YSLEER. Trimming removed 4 bases from V and 3 bases from J; junction bases left unmatched: 5. This CDR3 has 14 amino acids. The CDR3 DNA reads as TGCGCCAGCAGCCCCGACAGGGCTTACTATGGCTACACCTTC. Translating gives CASSPDRAYYGYTF.